This T cell receptor beta chain was identified in a study of blood T cells in healthy people across ages. The V end lost 5 bases, the J end lost 12 bases, and 10 bases lay between the germline ends. The CDR3 is made up of 9 amino acids. Germline V gives CDR1 DFQATT, CDR2 SNEGSKA (reference sequence). Sample-barcoded 5' priming and a J-beta primer mix drove a second PCR of about 7 to 11 cycles. Each CDR3 protein is one row after TCRdb ran MiXCR on the 5' RACE reads. The sample lists 550,000 to 600,000 distinct CDR3 sequences, roughly a quarter seen once, with roughly 18% in the top ten. The TCR originated in a woman aged 70-85 years in good health. V and J are TRBV20-1 and TRBJ2-5; perhaps TRBD1 as D (5 bases). Specimen: blood. CDR3 in amino acids: CSAARAEYF. The DNA of the CDR3 is TGCAGTGCTGCCAGGGCGGAGTACTTC.